The next 25 T cell receptor beta chains were all read from a single sample in a study of shared clonotypes between healthy human individuals. Clones were sequenced by immunoSEQ multiplex PCR, and TCRdb holds only the in-frame ones, with some missing. The sample holds 600,000 to 750,000 clones, roughly 88% seen once. The sequenced material came from memory CD8+ T cells from PBMCs. Indicated subset: CD45RO+ cells pooled with CCR7-negative TemRA cells. The receptors here all came from a man aged 18 to 35 in good health. Some clones in this sample may be carry-over from other donors' samples.

CDR3 sequence (DNA): TGTGCCACGCATGGACCGTCTCGCGACACCTTC. It translates to CATHGPSRDTF. The chain is built from TRBV10-3 and TRBJ1-2, with D hard to call. The V gene's germline CDR1 is ENHRY and CDR2 SYGVKD. Deletions cut 10 bases from V and 12 bases from J, with 18 bases between. The CDR3 sequence is 11 residues long.

The rearrangement uses TRBV19 and TRBJ2-5, with 7 bases that match TRBD1. CDR1 and CDR2 from the germline V gene are LNHDA and SQIVND (reference sequence). J was trimmed by 0 bases and V by 10 bases; bases with no gene match: 11. The CDR3 is 15 residues long. The CDR3: CATQRGQGYQETQYF. The CDR3 bases are TGTGCCACTCAAAGGGGGCAAGGGTACCAAGAGACCCAGTACTTC. The full variable domain, rest sourced from reference TRBV19 and TRBJ2-5, is DGGITQSPKYLFRKEGQNVTLSCEQNLNHDAMYWYRQDPGQGLRLIYYSQIVNDFQKGDIAEGYSVSREKKESFPLTVTSAQKNPTAFYLCATQRGQGYQETQYFGPGTRLLVL.

This clone was counted a few times. This chain joins TRBV7-6 and TRBJ1-2, with TRBD1 identical over 7 bases. CDR1 and CDR2 (germline): SGHVS, FNYEAQ. This CDR3 is 16 amino acids long. The V segment lost 1 base and the J segment 1 base; nucleotides outside the gene matches: 6. The CDR3 loop reads CASSLGTGVSNYGYTF. The CDR3 coding sequence is TGTGCCAGCAGCTTAGGGACAGGCGTTAGTAACTATGGCTACACCTTC. The full variable domain, in which reference TRBV7-6 and TRBJ1-2 provide the parts outside the CDR3, is GAGVSQSPRYKVTKRGQDVALRCDPISGHVSLYWYRQALGQGPEFLTYFNYEAQQDKSGLPNDRFSAERPEGSISTLTIQRTEQRDSAMYRCASSLGTGVSNYGYTFGSGTRLTVV.

The chain couples TRBV6-5 to TRBJ1-1; maybe TRBD1 (6 bases). Germline values: CDR1 MNHEY, CDR2 SVGAGI. The CDR3 loop spans 14 amino acids. Trimming took off 8 bases at V and 5 bases at J, with 18 bases between the two ends. The CDR3 DNA reads TGTGCCAGCGGGGGCCGGTGGGCGATGACTGAAGCTTTCTTT. It yields the protein CASGGRWAMTEAFF.

The rearrangement uses TRBV30 and TRBJ2-6; no reliable D call. In germline, CDR1 is GTSNPN, CDR2 SVGIG (reference sequence). The V end was cut by 0 bases, the J end by 4 bases, with 7 bases between. CDR3 length: 14 residues. As DNA, the CDR3 is TGTGCCTGGAGTGTAGATGGGGGGGCCAACGTCCTGACTTTC. Translating gives CAWSVDGGANVLTF.

The CDR3 reads CAISETTAGHGRNTIYF. The CDR3 DNA is TGTGCCATCAGTGAGACGACTGCTGGACACGGCCGAAACACCATATATTTT. This sequence joins TRBV10-3 and TRBJ1-3; D may be TRBD1 (5 bases). CDR1 is ENHRY, CDR2 SYGVKD, per germline. The CDR3 runs 17 residues. V was trimmed by 2 bases and J by 5 bases, leaving 19 bases between them.

This chain connects TRBV19 to TRBJ2-2, with D unresolved. Trimming shortened V by 5 bases and J by 3 bases, and 13 bases separated the two germline ends. Germline V gene sequence: CDR1 LNHDA, CDR2 SQIVND (reference sequence). The CDR3 spans 15 residues. CDR3 sequence (DNA): TGTGCCAGTAGTGGCTCAGGAGTCTACACCGGGGAGCTGTTTTTT. Translated, it gives CASSGSGVYTGELFF.

The chain links TRBV7-9 to TRBJ1-1, with a possible D match to TRBD1 (5 bases). The ends were cut back, 1 base at V and 8 bases at J, with 14 bases in the middle. CDR1 and CDR2 (germline): SEHNR, FQNEAQ (reference sequence). The CDR3 totals 14 residues. The CDR3 coding sequence is TGTGCCAGCAGCTTAGGTGGGGCAGATCTCGAAGCTTTCTTT. It encodes CASSLGGADLEAFF.

This clone was counted a few times. V usage is TRBV28 and J usage is TRBJ2-2, with no clear D. Germline V gene sequence: CDR1 MDHEN, CDR2 SYDVKM. V lost 7 bases, J lost 6 bases, and 9 bases lay in between. The CDR3 spans 12 residues. The CDR3 loop reads CASTFRAGELFF. CDR3 in DNA: TGTGCCAGCACGTTCCGGGCCGGGGAGCTGTTTTTT.

The CDR3 nucleotides are TGCAGCGTTGTTAGCGGTAGACCAAATGAGCAGTTCTTC. Protein product: CSVVSGRPNEQFF. The chain couples TRBV29-1 to TRBJ2-1; the D gene is possibly TRBD2 (6 bases). In germline, CDR1 is SQVTM, CDR2 ANQGSEA. V was cut by 4 bases and J by 7 bases, with 14 bases left in between. The CDR3 is made up of 13 amino acids.

The V and J genes are TRBV18 and TRBJ1-1, with a tentative D call TRBD1 (6 bases). Trimming stripped 2 bases from V and 3 bases from J, with 16 bases between. The germline gives CDR1 KGHSH, CDR2 LQKENI. The CDR3 runs 16 residues. This CDR3 reads CASSPAVRGGDTEAFF. The CDR3 DNA follows: TGTGCCAGCTCACCAGCCGTAAGGGGGGGGGACACTGAAGCTTTCTTT.

The rearrangement links TRBV19 to TRBJ2-7; D is perhaps TRBD1 (6 bases). Trimming left V 2 bases short and J 3 bases short, with 8 bases between. The CDR3 is made up of 13 amino acids. Germline V CDR1 and CDR2: LNHDA, SQIVND (reference sequence). Written as DNA, the CDR3 is TGTGCCAGTAGTATACAGACAGGCTACGAGCAGTACTTC. The encoded protein is CASSIQTGYEQYF.

The rearrangement joins TRBV4-3 to TRBJ2-3; 11 bases agree with TRBD2. J lost 0 bases, V lost 1 base, and 3 bases had no gene match. Germline-derived CDR1 and CDR2 are LGHNA and YSLEER. This CDR3 spans 17 amino acids. CDR3 sequence: CASSQGLAGPSTDTQYF. CDR3 bases: TGCGCCAGCAGCCAAGGACTAGCGGGACCTAGCACAGATACGCAGTATTTT.

This clone was seen a single time. This CDR3 is CASSLSEEGDTQYF. CDR3 DNA: TGTGCCAGCAGTTTATCGGAGGAGGGCGATACGCAGTATTTT. The V gene is TRBV27, the J gene TRBJ2-3; a possible D gene is TRBD2 (6 bases). Germline V gene sequence: CDR1 MNHEY, CDR2 SMNVEV (reference sequence). Trimming removed 0 bases from V and 6 bases from J, with 10 bases in between. The CDR3 consists of 14 residues.

The chain couples TRBV7-6 to TRBJ2-5, with D unresolved. Trimming removed 3 bases at V and 5 bases at J, with 7 bases between. This CDR3 has 12 amino acids. Germline loops: CDR1 SGHVS, CDR2 FNYEAQ. CDR3 sequence reads: CASSFKKETQYF. The CDR3 region has the DNA TGTGCCAGCAGCTTTAAAAAGGAGACCCAGTACTTC.

The V call is TRBV15, the J call TRBJ2-7, with 10 nucleotides matching TRBD1. Per germline, CDR1 LNHNV and CDR2 YYDKDF (reference sequence). With 0 bases clipped from V and 4 bases from J, the junction kept 3 bases outside the gene matches. The CDR3 consists of 15 residues. In DNA form, the CDR3 reads TGTGCCACCAGCAGAGATCTGGGACAGGGGTACGAGCAGTACTTC. Amino acid sequence: CATSRDLGQGYEQYF.

The V gene is TRBV9, the J gene TRBJ2-2; weak D call: TRBD2 (6 bases). This CDR3 comprises 13 residues. Trimming took off 0 bases at V and 7 bases at J, with 7 bases between the two ends. From germline, CDR1 is SGDLS and CDR2 YYNGEE. DNA for the CDR3: TGTGCCAGCAGCGTAGCCGGGGGCGGGGAGCTGTTTTTT. It encodes CASSVAGGGELFF. Looking up the rest from reference TRBV9 and TRBJ2-2 gives the full variable domain: DSGVTQTPKHLITATGQRVTLRCSPRSGDLSVYWYQQSLDQGLQFLIQYYNGEERAKGNILERFSAQQFPDLHSELNLSSLELGDSALYFCASSVAGGGELFFGEGSRLTVL.

The V call is TRBV7-9, the J call TRBJ1-1; D unresolved. This CDR3 is built from 14 residues. V was trimmed by 3 bases and J by 7 bases, leaving 15 bases between them. Germline-derived CDR1 and CDR2 are SEHNR and FQNEAQ (reference sequence). This chain's CDR3 is CASSFDGLSHEAFF. CDR3 DNA sequence: TGTGCCAGCAGCTTTGACGGACTAAGCCATGAAGCTTTCTTT.

In regard to this clone: Other nucleotide sequences from this sample produce the same CDR3. The rearrangement uses TRBV27 and TRBJ2-3; TRBD2 might be the D (5 bases). CDR3 length equals 12 residues. V was clipped by 3 bases and J by 9 bases, with 10 bases between them. The germline gives CDR1 MNHEY, CDR2 SMNVEV (reference sequence). The chain's CDR3 is CASSFGGLTQYF. In DNA form, the CDR3 reads TGTGCCAGCAGTTTCGGAGGTCTAACGCAGTATTTT.

Regarding this clone: In the same sample, other DNA sequences code for this CDR3. The chain links TRBV27 to TRBJ2-2, with D unclear. Trimming pared 2 bases from V and 8 bases from J, leaving 3 bases between. The CDR3 contains 11 residues. Looked up from germline, CDR1 is MNHEY and CDR2 is SMNVEV (reference sequence). CDR3 amino acids: CASSLTGELFF. For the CDR3, the DNA is TGTGCCAGCAGTTTAACGGGGGAGCTGTTTTTT.

The chain is built from TRBV6-6 and TRBJ2-2; 7 bases map to TRBD2. The germline gives CDR1 MNHNY, CDR2 SVGAGI (reference sequence). With 2 bases clipped from V and 2 bases from J, the junction kept 5 bases outside the gene matches. The CDR3 has 16 residues. In DNA form, the CDR3 reads TGTGCCAGCAGTTACATCGGCGGGAGCAACACCGGGGAGCTGTTTTTT. Its protein is CASSYIGGSNTGELFF.

The chain carries TRBV7-3 and TRBJ1-1, with D unresolved. V was trimmed by 3 bases and J by 0 bases, leaving 5 bases between them. Looked up from germline, CDR1 is SGHTA and CDR2 is FQGTGA. The CDR3 totals 13 residues. The CDR3 DNA follows: TGTGCCAGCAGCTTCGGCATGAACACTGAAGCTTTCTTT. Translating it yields CASSFGMNTEAFF. Full variable domain (outside the CDR3, taken from reference TRBV7-3 and TRBJ1-1): GAGVSQTPSNKVTEKGKYVELRCDPISGHTALYWYRQSLGQGPEFLIYFQGTGAADDSGLPNDRFFAVRPEGSVSTLKIQRTERGDSAVYLCASSFGMNTEAFFGQGTRLTVV.

The CDR3 region is CAISGDGEKLFF. DNA for the CDR3: TGTGCCATCAGCGGGGACGGGGAAAAACTGTTTTTT. This chain joins TRBV10-3 and TRBJ1-4, with D tentatively TRBD1 (5 bases). V was trimmed by 6 bases and J by 8 bases, leaving 10 bases between them. CDR1 ENHRY and CDR2 SYGVKD come from the germline V gene. There are 12 residues in the CDR3.

The CDR3 nucleotides are TGTGCCAGCAGCTTAGGGGCAGGGACGTTTAACGAGCAGTACTTC. Protein: CASSLGAGTFNEQYF. V usage is TRBV7-8 and J usage is TRBJ2-7; tentatively, D is TRBD1 or TRBD2 (5 bases each). Germline V gene lookup returns CDR1 SGHVS and CDR2 FQNEAQ. The CDR3 has 15 residues. Trimming left V 1 base short and J 5 bases short, with 15 bases between.

The chain employs TRBV30 and TRBJ1-2; D is undetermined. The germline V gene encodes CDR1 GTSNPN and CDR2 SVGIG (reference sequence). Trimming cost V 2 bases and J 8 bases, with 9 bases left between them. The CDR3 runs 11 residues. This chain's CDR3 is CAWSLGGGYTF. As DNA, the CDR3 is TGTGCCTGGAGTTTGGGCGGGGGCTACACCTTC.